The present TCR beta chain was sequenced within a study of read filtering for tumor transcriptome and immune sequencing. Study-level background: By R-ISS, stages I, II and III held around 8, 16 and 7 patients.

Deletions cut 5 bases from V and 3 bases from J, with 13 bases between. The CDR3 contains 15 residues. This clonotype was detected many times. The library was built from about 400 ng RNA with molecular barcoded adaptors for alpha/delta and beta/gamma chains. MiXCR, applied by TCRdb to the reads, yields one record per CDR3 protein. The sample includes 120,000 or so distinct CDR3 sequences, approximately 12% of them seen just once. The chain has TRBV12-3 or TRBV12-4 and TRBJ2-2, with D unresolved. Sequenced input: a population of CD138-negative cells sorted from bone marrow. This TCR derives from a donor at least 40 years old with multiple myeloma. CDR3 residues: CASSPDGSDTGELFF. The CDR3 DNA is TGTGCCAGCAGTCCGGACGGATCAGACACCGGGGAGCTGTTTTTT.